This note documents a single T cell receptor (beta chain) sequence. Its cognate antigen is unknown. This CDR3 is 14 amino acids long. V gave up 3 bases and J gave up 6 bases, with 14 bases separating them. CDR1 SNHLY and CDR2 FYNNEI come from the germline V gene. RNA transcripts were the template, and TCR beta CDR3 regions were amplified from them. HTBI primers served in a first-round RT-PCR, which a second-round multiplex PCR followed. TCRdb ran MiXCR on the multiplex PCR reads and lists one entry per CDR3 protein. The sample consists of about 160,000 distinct CDR3 sequences, 39% of them appearing once. This entry belongs to a study of Graves' ophthalmopathy and Graves' hyperthyroidism. Study-level points and caveats: Its predictions of ophthalmopathy progression gave the model 65% to 71% sensitivity and about 72% specificity. Most clonotypes expanded in thyroid above 0.001 frequency were present in blood too.

Diagnoses were established from clinical symptoms, serum thyroxine, TRAb, thyroid ultrasound and orbital computed tomography. The specimen sequenced was peripheral blood. The origin of this receptor is a man aged 25 to 40 with Graves' ophthalmopathy. The gene calls are TRBV2 and TRBJ1-2, with D unclear. The CDR3 is CASSERGLGHGYTF. The DNA of the CDR3 is TGTGCCAGCAGTGAGAGAGGACTCGGTCATGGCTACACCTTC.